Listed below are T cell receptor beta chains from one sample, sequenced in a study of CD8+ T cells in alopecia areata. Using immunoSEQ multiplex PCR, the repertoire was profiled, and TCRdb retains in-frame clones only, with some absent. The sample yields a few hundred thousand clones, roughly two fifths seen once. The material sequenced was CD4+ T cells sorted from blood, taken around week 30, from a patient treated with tofacitinib. The receptors were gathered from a human donor with alopecia areata. The CDR3 runs from the conserved cysteine through the conserved F or W. Fields, in order: clone size, V gene, D gene, J gene, CDR3 DNA, CDR3 protein. D genes are given only for firm matches. Part of the rows lack a size; the others show once, few, many or a class for expanded clones.

clone size: few; V gene: TRBV10-2; D gene: TRBD2; J gene: TRBJ2-7; CDR3 DNA: TGCGCCAGCGCTAGCGGCACCTACGAGCAGTACTTC; CDR3 protein: CASASGTYEQYF
clone size: .; V gene: TRBV6-5; D gene: .; J gene: TRBJ2-3; CDR3 DNA: TGTGCCAGCAGTTACTCCCCGGCGGGGAACACAGATACGCAGTATTTT; CDR3 protein: CASSYSPAGNTDTQYF
clone size: few; V gene: TRBV19; D gene: .; J gene: TRBJ1-2; CDR3 DNA: TGTGCCACAACGACAGGTACAACAAGAGGCTACACCTTC; CDR3 protein: CATTTGTTRGYTF
clone size: .; V gene: TRBV27; D gene: TRBD2; J gene: TRBJ2-1; CDR3 DNA: TGTGCCAGCAGTTCCCCGGCTAGCGGGAGGGCCCGCGAGCAGTTCTTC; CDR3 protein: CASSSPASGRAREQFF
clone size: .; V gene: TRBV29-1; D gene: .; J gene: TRBJ2-2; CDR3 DNA: TGCAGCTCTGACCCCAGGAACACCGGGGAGCTGTTTTTT; CDR3 protein: CSSDPRNTGELFF
clone size: .; V gene: TRBV7-2; D gene: .; J gene: TRBJ1-2; CDR3 DNA: TGTGCCAGCAGCTCAGGGCCCCTTGGCTACACCTTC; CDR3 protein: CASSSGPLGYTF
clone size: .; V gene: TRBV14; D gene: TRBD1; J gene: TRBJ1-4; CDR3 DNA: TGTGCCAGCAGCCACCGGACAGGGTGGAATGAAAAACTGTTTTTT; CDR3 protein: CASSHRTGWNEKLFF
clone size: .; V gene: TRBV9; D gene: TRBD2; J gene: TRBJ2-7; CDR3 DNA: TGTGCCAGCAGCTCCCGGAAGACTAGCGGGGGGGCGTCCGAGCAGTACTTC; CDR3 protein: CASSSRKTSGGASEQYF
clone size: .; V gene: TRBV29-1; D gene: TRBD1; J gene: TRBJ1-2; CDR3 DNA: TGCAGCGTTGAGGGAGACAGGGCGGCCTATGGCTACACCTTC; CDR3 protein: CSVEGDRAAYGYTF
clone size: few; V gene: TRBV5-1; D gene: TRBD1; J gene: TRBJ1-1; CDR3 DNA: TGCGCCAGCAGCTTAGGGACAGGGAGAGGAACTGAAGCTTTCTTT; CDR3 protein: CASSLGTGRGTEAFF
clone size: few; V gene: TRBV6-6; D gene: .; J gene: TRBJ1-1; CDR3 DNA: TGTGCCAGTTGTACAAATTCGAACACTGAAGCTTTCTTT; CDR3 protein: CASCTNSNTEAFF
clone size: .; V gene: TRBV7-8; D gene: .; J gene: TRBJ1-6; CDR3 DNA: TGTGCCAGCAGCAACCGGGACATCTCTAATTCACCCCTCCACTTT; CDR3 protein: CASSNRDISNSPLHF
clone size: .; V gene: TRBV19; D gene: TRBD1; J gene: TRBJ1-5; CDR3 DNA: TGTGCCTCGAGACAGGGCGAGGGCAATCAGCCCCAGCATTTT; CDR3 protein: CASRQGEGNQPQHF
clone size: .; V gene: TRBV5-6; D gene: TRBD1; J gene: TRBJ2-7; CDR3 DNA: TGTGCCAGCAGCCGGGACAGCGTACTAACCGAGCAGTACTTC; CDR3 protein: CASSRDSVLTEQYF
clone size: few; V gene: TRBV27; D gene: .; J gene: TRBJ1-1; CDR3 DNA: TGTGCCAGCAGTTTGAGGCAGGGGAACACTGAAGCTTTCTTT; CDR3 protein: CASSLRQGNTEAFF
clone size: few; V gene: TRBV6-4; D gene: .; J gene: TRBJ2-5; CDR3 DNA: TGTGCCAGCAGTGCGGACTGGGGGGAGACCCAGTACTTC; CDR3 protein: CASSADWGETQYF
clone size: .; V gene: TRBV25-1; D gene: .; J gene: TRBJ2-2; CDR3 DNA: TGTGCCAGCAGAAGACAGGCCGGGGAGCTGTTTTTT; CDR3 protein: CASRRQAGELFF
clone size: .; V gene: TRBV29-1; D gene: TRBD1; J gene: TRBJ1-4; CDR3 DNA: TGCAGCGTGATGGGGACAGGGAGTACCCGGGAAAAACTGTTTTTT; CDR3 protein: CSVMGTGSTREKLFF
clone size: .; V gene: TRBV7-3; D gene: TRBD1; J gene: TRBJ2-5; CDR3 DNA: TGTGCCAGCAGCCTTACAGGGGAAGAGACCCAGTACTTC; CDR3 protein: CASSLTGEETQYF
clone size: few; V gene: TRBV7-9; D gene: TRBD2; J gene: TRBJ2-2; CDR3 DNA: TGTGCCAGCACCCTTCAGCGGGAGCTCACCGGGGAGCTGTTTTTT; CDR3 protein: CASTLQRELTGELFF
clone size: .; V gene: TRBV18; D gene: .; J gene: TRBJ1-1; CDR3 DNA: TGTGCCAGCTCAAGACGAGCGAACACTGAAGCTTTCTTT; CDR3 protein: CASSRRANTEAFF
clone size: .; V gene: TRBV7-9; D gene: .; J gene: TRBJ1-2; CDR3 DNA: TGTGCCAGCAGCATCGGGCTTACTAACTATGGCTACACCTTC; CDR3 protein: CASSIGLTNYGYTF
clone size: few; V gene: TRBV5-5; D gene: .; J gene: TRBJ2-4; CDR3 DNA: TGTGCCAGCAGCTTCTGGGGCCGGGCCAACACAATGAACATTCAGTACTTC; CDR3 protein: CASSFWGRANTMNIQYF
clone size: few; V gene: TRBV10-3; D gene: TRBD2; J gene: TRBJ2-1; CDR3 DNA: TGTGCCATCAGTGAGATGAGCGGGGCCTACAATGAGCAGTTCTTC; CDR3 protein: CAISEMSGAYNEQFF
clone size: .; V gene: TRBV9; D gene: .; J gene: TRBJ1-4; CDR3 DNA: TGTGCCAGCAGCGTAGGGGACCAAGCAACTAATGAAAAACTGTTTTTT; CDR3 protein: CASSVGDQATNEKLFF
clone size: few; V gene: TRBV5-6; D gene: TRBD2; J gene: TRBJ2-3; CDR3 DNA: TGTGCCAGCAGCCCGGCTAGCGGGGGTCGCACAGATACGCAGTATTTT; CDR3 protein: CASSPASGGRTDTQYF
clone size: .; V gene: TRBV27; D gene: .; J gene: TRBJ1-1; CDR3 DNA: TGTGCCAGCGCCCTCAGGGCAGGACGGAACACTGAAGCTTTCTTT; CDR3 protein: CASALRAGRNTEAFF
clone size: .; V gene: TRBV5-1; D gene: .; J gene: TRBJ1-2; CDR3 DNA: TGCGCCAGCAGCTTGCAGGGAGTCTATGGCTACACCTTC; CDR3 protein: CASSLQGVYGYTF
clone size: .; V gene: TRBV29-1; D gene: TRBD1; J gene: TRBJ1-4; CDR3 DNA: TGCAGCGTTGATCCCGGGACAGGGAATGAAAAACTGTTTTTT; CDR3 protein: CSVDPGTGNEKLFF